Listed below are T cell receptor beta chains from one sample, sequenced in a study of response to subunit inactivated influenza vaccine. Using its own MiXCR run on the RT-PCR reads, TCRdb lists one record per CDR3 protein. The sample lists 600,000 to 850,000 distinct CDR3 sequences, 14% occurring once. The source material was PBMCs from blood, sampled around 15 days before vaccination. The receptors derive from a man aged 45-60 years who received an inactivated influenza vaccine. Each CDR3 is given with its conserved first and last residue. The D gene is left open where the match is weak. Only part of the rows carry a size: once, few, many, or a class if the clone is expanded.

size: few
V: TRBV28
D: NA
J: TRBJ2-1
DNA: TGTGCCAGCAGTTTTTGGGGGGCCAGGTCCTACAATGAGCAGTTCTTC
CDR3: CASSFWGARSYNEQFF

size: few
V: TRBV20-1
D: NA
J: TRBJ2-2
DNA: TGCAGTGCTAGAGTGGGGGGGCCTCGGACCGGGGAGCTGTTTTTT
CDR3: CSARVGGPRTGELFF

size: many
V: TRBV5-6
D: NA
J: TRBJ1-2
DNA: TGTGCCAGCAGCTTGGCCAGGCTTCAGAGCTACACCTTC
CDR3: CASSLARLQSYTF

size: NA
V: TRBV20-1
D: NA
J: TRBJ2-7
DNA: TGCAGTGCTAGACGCCGGAACTACGAGCAGTACTTC
CDR3: CSARRRNYEQYF

size: NA
V: TRBV7-2
D: NA
J: TRBJ2-1
DNA: TGTGCCAGCAGCTTAGATTCTGAGCAGTTCTTC
CDR3: CASSLDSEQFF

size: NA
V: TRBV5-1
D: NA
J: TRBJ2-1
DNA: TGCGCCAGCAGCTTGGCCCTGGACGGCAATGAGCAGTTCTTC
CDR3: CASSLALDGNEQFF

size: few
V: TRBV7-7
D: NA
J: TRBJ2-7
DNA: TGTGCTAGCAGCTTAGGGCAGGGGACTGGATACGAGCAGTACTTC
CDR3: CASSLGQGTGYEQYF

size: NA
V: TRBV7-2
D: NA
J: TRBJ2-5
DNA: TGTGCCAGCAGCTTAAGTTTCGGGCCTCAGTACTTC
CDR3: CASSLSFGPQYF

size: few
V: TRBV20-1
D: NA
J: TRBJ2-3
DNA: TGCAGTGGCCGACTCACAGATACGCAGTATTTT
CDR3: CSGRLTDTQYF

size: NA
V: TRBV7-9
D: NA
J: TRBJ2-3
DNA: TGTGCCAGCAGCTCCTTTGGCGGAAGGGAAGATACGCAGTATTTT
CDR3: CASSSFGGREDTQYF

size: few
V: TRBV15
D: NA
J: TRBJ1-4
DNA: TGTGCCACCAGCAATGTGGGCAGGATGGGTGAAAAACTGTTTTTT
CDR3: CATSNVGRMGEKLFF

size: NA
V: TRBV5-1
D: NA
J: TRBJ2-3
DNA: TGCGCCAGCAGCCCGCGACTTCTAGATACGCAGTATTTT
CDR3: CASSPRLLDTQYF

size: many
V: TRBV28
D: NA
J: TRBJ2-7
DNA: TGTGCCAGCAGTTGGGCCTACGAGCAGTACTTC
CDR3: CASSWAYEQYF

size: few
V: TRBV7-3
D: TRBD2
J: TRBJ2-1
DNA: TGTGCCAGCAGCTTAAACAACGGACTAGCGGGGTCCCCGGAGCAGTTCTTC
CDR3: CASSLNNGLAGSPEQFF

size: few
V: TRBV7-9
D: NA
J: TRBJ2-1
DNA: TGTGCCAGCAGCTCCGGGACGCGAACTTTTGAGCAGTTCTTC
CDR3: CASSSGTRTFEQFF

size: NA
V: TRBV20-1
D: NA
J: TRBJ2-5
DNA: TGCAGTGTCAGTGAGCGGGACAGGTGGGAGACCCAGTACTTC
CDR3: CSVSERDRWETQYF

size: few
V: TRBV27
D: TRBD1
J: TRBJ2-6
DNA: TGTGCCAGCAGTTTACGCAGGGCAGGGGGCCGCTACTCTGGGGCCAACGTCCTGACTTTC
CDR3: CASSLRRAGGRYSGANVLTF